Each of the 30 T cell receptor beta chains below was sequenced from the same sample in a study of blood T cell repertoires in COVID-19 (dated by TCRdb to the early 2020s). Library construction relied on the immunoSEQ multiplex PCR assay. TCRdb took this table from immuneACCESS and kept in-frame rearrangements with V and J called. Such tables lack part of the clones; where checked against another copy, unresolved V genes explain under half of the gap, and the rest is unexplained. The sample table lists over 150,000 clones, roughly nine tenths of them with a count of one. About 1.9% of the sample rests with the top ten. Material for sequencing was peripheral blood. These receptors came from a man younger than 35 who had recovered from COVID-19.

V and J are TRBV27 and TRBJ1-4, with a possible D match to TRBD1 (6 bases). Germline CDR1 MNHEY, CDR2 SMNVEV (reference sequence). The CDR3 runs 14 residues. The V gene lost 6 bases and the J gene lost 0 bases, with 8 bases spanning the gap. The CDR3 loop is CASSRQATNEKLFF. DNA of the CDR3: TGTGCCAGCAGCCGACAGGCAACTAATGAAAAACTGTTTTTT.

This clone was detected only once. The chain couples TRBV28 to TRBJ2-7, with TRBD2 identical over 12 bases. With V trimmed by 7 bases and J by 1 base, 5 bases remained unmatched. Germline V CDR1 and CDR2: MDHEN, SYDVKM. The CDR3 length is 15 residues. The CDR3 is CASTRTSGNSYEQYF. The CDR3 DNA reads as TGTGCCAGCACCAGGACTAGCGGGAATTCCTACGAGCAGTACTTC.

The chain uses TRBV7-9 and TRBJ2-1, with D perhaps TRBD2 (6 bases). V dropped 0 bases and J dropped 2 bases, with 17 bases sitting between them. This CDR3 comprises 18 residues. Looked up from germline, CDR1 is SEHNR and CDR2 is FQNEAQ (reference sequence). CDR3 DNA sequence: TGTGCCAGCAGCTTAGCCTTAAGACTAGGCGGCACCTACAATGAGCAGTTCTTC. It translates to CASSLALRLGGTYNEQFF.

The CDR3 region is CSASPSGTGELFF. The CDR3 DNA reads as TGCAGTGCTAGTCCCTCGGGGACCGGGGAGCTGTTTTTT. The chain links TRBV20-1 to TRBJ2-2, with D possibly TRBD2 on 5 matching bases. The CDR3 is 13 residues long. Trimming pared 3 bases from V and 5 bases from J, leaving 10 bases between. Germline V gene sequence: CDR1 DFQATT, CDR2 SNEGSKA (reference sequence).

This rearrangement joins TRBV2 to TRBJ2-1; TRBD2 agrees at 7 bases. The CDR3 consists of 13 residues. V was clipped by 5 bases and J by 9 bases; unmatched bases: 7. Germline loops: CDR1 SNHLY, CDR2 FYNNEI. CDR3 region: CASSMYIAGEQFF. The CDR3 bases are TGTGCCAGCAGTATGTACATAGCGGGTGAGCAGTTCTTC.

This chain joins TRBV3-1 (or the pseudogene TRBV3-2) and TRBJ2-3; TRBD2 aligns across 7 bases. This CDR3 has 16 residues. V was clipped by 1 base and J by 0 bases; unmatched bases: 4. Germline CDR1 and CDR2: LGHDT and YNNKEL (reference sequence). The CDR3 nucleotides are TGTGCCAGCAGCCAAGGAGTAGCGGGCAGCACAGATACGCAGTATTTT. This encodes CASSQGVAGSTDTQYF.

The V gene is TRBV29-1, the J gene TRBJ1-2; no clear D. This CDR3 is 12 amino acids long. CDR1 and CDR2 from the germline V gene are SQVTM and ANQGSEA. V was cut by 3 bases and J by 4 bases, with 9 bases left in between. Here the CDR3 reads CSVELGIYGYTF. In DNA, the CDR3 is TGCAGCGTTGAGCTGGGCATCTATGGCTACACCTTC.

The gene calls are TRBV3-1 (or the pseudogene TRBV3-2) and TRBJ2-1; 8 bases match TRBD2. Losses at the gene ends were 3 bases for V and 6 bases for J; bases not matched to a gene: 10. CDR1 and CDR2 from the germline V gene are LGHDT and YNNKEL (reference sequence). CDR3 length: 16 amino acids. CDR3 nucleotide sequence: TGTGCCAGCAGCCAGAAACCGGGAGGGGTAAGCAATGAGCAGTTCTTC. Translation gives CASSQKPGGVSNEQFF.

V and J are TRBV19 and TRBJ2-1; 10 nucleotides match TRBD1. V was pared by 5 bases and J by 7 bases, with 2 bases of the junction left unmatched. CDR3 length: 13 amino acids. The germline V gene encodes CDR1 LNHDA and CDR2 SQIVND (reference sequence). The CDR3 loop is CASSAGQGNEQFF. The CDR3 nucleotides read TGTGCCAGTAGTGCGGGACAGGGGAATGAGCAGTTCTTC.

The CDR3 loop is CASSSASSVAFF. The CDR3 DNA is TGTGCCAGCAGTTCCGCTTCTTCGGTAGCTTTCTTT. V gene TRBV27 combines with J gene TRBJ1-1; D call uncertain. Trimming left V 4 bases short and J 10 bases short, with 13 bases between. Germline values: CDR1 MNHEY, CDR2 SMNVEV (reference sequence). The CDR3 spans 12 residues.

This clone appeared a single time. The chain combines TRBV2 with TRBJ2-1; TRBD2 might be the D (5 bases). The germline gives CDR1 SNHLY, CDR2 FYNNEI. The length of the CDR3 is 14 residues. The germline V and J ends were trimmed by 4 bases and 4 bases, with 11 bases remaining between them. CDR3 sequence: CASSGGFGYNEQFF. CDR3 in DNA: TGTGCCAGCAGTGGAGGGTTCGGATACAATGAGCAGTTCTTC.

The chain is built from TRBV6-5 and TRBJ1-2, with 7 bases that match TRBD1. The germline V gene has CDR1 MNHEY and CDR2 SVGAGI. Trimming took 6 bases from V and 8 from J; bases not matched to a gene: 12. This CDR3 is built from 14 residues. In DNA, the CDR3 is TGTGCCAGCAGGGTGACAGGGACAAATGGGGGCTACACCTTC. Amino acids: CASRVTGTNGGYTF.

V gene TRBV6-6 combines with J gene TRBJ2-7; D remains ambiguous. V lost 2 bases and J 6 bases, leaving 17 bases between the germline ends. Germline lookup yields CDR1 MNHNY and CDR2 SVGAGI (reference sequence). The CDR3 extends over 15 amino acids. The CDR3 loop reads CASSYNPSSGSEQYF. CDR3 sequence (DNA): TGTGCCAGCAGTTACAACCCCAGTTCAGGTTCCGAGCAGTACTTC.

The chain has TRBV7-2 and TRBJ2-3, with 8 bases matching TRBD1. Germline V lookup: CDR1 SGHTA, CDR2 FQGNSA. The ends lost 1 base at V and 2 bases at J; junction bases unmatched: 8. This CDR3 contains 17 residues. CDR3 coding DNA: TGTGCCAGCAGCTTAGGGCTCAGGACAGGGCCCACAGATACGCAGTATTTT. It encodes CASSLGLRTGPTDTQYF. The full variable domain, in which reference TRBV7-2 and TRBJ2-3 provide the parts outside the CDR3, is GAGVSQSPSNKVTEKGKDVELRCDPISGHTALYWYRQSLGQGLEFLIYFQGNSAPDKSGLPSDRFSAERTGGSVSTLTIQRTQQEDSAVYLCASSLGLRTGPTDTQYFGPGTRLTVL.

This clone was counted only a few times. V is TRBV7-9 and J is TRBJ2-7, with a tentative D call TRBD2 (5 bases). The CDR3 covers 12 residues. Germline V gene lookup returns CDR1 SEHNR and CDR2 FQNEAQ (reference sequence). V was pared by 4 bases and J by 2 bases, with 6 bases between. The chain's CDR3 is CASSSGTYEQYF. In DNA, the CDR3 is TGTGCCAGCAGCTCCGGGACCTACGAGCAGTACTTC.

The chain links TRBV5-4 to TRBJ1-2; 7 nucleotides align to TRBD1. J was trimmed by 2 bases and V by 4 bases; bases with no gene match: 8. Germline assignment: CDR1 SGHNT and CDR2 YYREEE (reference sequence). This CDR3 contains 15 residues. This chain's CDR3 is CASSRQSQGNYGYTF. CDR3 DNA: TGTGCCAGCAGCCGACAATCACAGGGGAACTATGGCTACACCTTC.

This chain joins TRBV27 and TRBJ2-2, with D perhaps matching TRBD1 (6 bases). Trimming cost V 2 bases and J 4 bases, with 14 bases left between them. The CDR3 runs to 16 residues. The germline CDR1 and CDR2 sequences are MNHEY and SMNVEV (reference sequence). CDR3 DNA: TGTGCCAGCAGTTTAAGGGTCAGGGGCCCCACCGGGGAGCTGTTTTTT. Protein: CASSLRVRGPTGELFF.

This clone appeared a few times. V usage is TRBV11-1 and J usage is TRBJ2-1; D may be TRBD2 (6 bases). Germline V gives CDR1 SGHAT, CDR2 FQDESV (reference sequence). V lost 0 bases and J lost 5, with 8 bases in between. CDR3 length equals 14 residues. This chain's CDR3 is CASSLAGGHNEQFF. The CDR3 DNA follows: TGTGCCAGCAGCTTAGCGGGAGGCCACAATGAGCAGTTCTTC.

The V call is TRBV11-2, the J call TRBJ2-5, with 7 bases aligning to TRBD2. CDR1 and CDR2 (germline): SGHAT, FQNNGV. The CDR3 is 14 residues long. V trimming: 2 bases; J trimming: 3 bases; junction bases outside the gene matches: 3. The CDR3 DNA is TGTGCCAGCAGCTTAATGGGAGGGAAAGAGACCCAGTACTTC. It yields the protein CASSLMGGKETQYF.

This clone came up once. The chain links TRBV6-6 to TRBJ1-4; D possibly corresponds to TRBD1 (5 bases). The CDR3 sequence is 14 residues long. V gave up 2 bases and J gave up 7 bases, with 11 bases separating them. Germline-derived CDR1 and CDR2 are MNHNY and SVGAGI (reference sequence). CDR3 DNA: TGTGCCAGCAGTTACGGGGGGGAATTTGAAAAACTGTTTTTT. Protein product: CASSYGGEFEKLFF.

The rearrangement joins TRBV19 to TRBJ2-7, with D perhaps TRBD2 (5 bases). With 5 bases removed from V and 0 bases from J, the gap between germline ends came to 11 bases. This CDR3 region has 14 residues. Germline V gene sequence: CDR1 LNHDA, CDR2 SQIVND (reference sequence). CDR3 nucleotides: TGTGCCAGTAGTTCCTCGGGGAGCTCCTACGAGCAGTACTTC. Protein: CASSSSGSSYEQYF.

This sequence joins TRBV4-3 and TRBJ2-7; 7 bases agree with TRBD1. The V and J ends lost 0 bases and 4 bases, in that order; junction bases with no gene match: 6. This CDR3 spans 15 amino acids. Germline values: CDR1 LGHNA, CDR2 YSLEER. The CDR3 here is CASSQEGPGGYEQYF. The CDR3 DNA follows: TGCGCCAGCAGCCAAGAAGGGCCAGGGGGATACGAGCAGTACTTC.

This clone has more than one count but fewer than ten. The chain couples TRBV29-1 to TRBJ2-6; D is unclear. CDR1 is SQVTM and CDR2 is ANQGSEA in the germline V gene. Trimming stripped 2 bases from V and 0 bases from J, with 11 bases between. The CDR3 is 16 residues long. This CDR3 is CSVETDTNSGANVLTF. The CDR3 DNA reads TGCAGCGTTGAAACCGACACCAACTCTGGGGCCAACGTCCTGACTTTC.

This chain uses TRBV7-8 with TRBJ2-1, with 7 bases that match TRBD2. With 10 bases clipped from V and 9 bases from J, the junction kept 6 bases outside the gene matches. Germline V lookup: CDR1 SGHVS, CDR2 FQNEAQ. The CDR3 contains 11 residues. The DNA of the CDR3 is TGTGCCACTTTTACGGGGGGTGAGCAGTTCTTC. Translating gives CATFTGGEQFF. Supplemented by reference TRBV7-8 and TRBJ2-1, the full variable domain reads GAGVSQSPRYKVAKRGQDVALRCDPISGHVSLFWYQQALGQGPEFLTYFQNEAQLDKSGLPSDRFFAERPEGSVSTLKIQRTQQEDSAVYLCATFTGGEQFFGPGTRLTVL.

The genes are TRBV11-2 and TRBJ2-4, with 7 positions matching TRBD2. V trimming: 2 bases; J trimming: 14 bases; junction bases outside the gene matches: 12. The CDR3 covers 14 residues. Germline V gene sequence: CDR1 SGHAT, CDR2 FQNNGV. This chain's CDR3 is CASSLTSASRVEYF. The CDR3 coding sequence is TGTGCCAGCAGCTTAACTAGCGCGTCTAGGGTGGAGTACTTC.

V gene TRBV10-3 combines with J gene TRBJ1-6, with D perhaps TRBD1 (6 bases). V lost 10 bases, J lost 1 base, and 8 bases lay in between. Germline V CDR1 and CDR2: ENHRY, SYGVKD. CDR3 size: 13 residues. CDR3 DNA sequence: TGTGCCACAGGGGAGTCCTATAATTCACCCCTCCACTTT. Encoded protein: CATGESYNSPLHF.

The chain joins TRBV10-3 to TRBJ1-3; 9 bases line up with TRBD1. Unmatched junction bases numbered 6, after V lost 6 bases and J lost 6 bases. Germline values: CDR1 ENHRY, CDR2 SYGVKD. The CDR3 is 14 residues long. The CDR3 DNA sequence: TGTGCCATCAGGGGGACAGGGAGAGAAAACACCATATATTTT. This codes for CAIRGTGRENTIYF.

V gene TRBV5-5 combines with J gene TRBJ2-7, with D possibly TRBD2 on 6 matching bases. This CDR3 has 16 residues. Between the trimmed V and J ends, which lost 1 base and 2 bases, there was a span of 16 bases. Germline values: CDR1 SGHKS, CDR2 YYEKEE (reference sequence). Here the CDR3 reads CASSLKSGVGAYEQYF. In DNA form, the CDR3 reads TGTGCCAGCAGCTTGAAGTCGGGAGTCGGAGCCTACGAGCAGTACTTC.

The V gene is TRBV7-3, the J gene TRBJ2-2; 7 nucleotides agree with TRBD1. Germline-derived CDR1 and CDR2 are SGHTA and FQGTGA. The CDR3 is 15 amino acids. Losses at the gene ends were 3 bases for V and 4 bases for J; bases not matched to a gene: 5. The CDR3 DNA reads TGTGCCAGCAGCTTCGCGACAGGGACCACCGGGGAGCTGTTTTTT. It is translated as CASSFATGTTGELFF. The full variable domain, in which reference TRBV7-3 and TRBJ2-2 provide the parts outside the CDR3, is GAGVSQTPSNKVTEKGKYVELRCDPISGHTALYWYRQSLGQGPEFLIYFQGTGAADDSGLPNDRFFAVRPEGSVSTLKIQRTERGDSAVYLCASSFATGTTGELFFGEGSRLTVL.

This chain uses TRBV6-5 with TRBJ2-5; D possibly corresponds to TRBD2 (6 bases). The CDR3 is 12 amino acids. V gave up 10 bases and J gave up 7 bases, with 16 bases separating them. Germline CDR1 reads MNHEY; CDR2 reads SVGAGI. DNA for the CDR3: TGTGCCACGCAACCGGCGGGGTGGACCCAGTACTTC. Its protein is CATQPAGWTQYF.